The following is a T cell receptor (beta chain) sequence with its context. These data come from a study of blood T cell repertoires in COVID-19. Overall study context: The United States, Italy and Spain provided the acute and convalescent COVID-19 samples.

CDR3 size: 15 residues. Method: immunoSEQ multiplex PCR; TCRdb's copy keeps in-frame clones and lacks some. The table has about 490,000 clones, approximately 85% seen once. The sequencing input was peripheral blood. The chain recombines TRBV21-1 with TRBJ1-2; the D call TRBD1 from the table was never checked on the DNA. TRBV21-1 is a pseudogene. The receptor comes from a human donor in a cohort sampled during active COVID-19. The CDR3 coding sequence is TGTGCCAGCAGCACGCCCCCCCGGGACAGGGGCAGCTACACCTTC. This translates into CASSTPPRDRGSYTF.